A single sample is the source of the 3 T cell receptor beta chains below, sequenced in a study of PD-1 blockade in classical Hodgkin lymphoma. Each of the patients experienced relapse following autologous stem cell transplantation, and their brentuximab vedotin exposure differed. TCRdb's copy holds only in-frame clones and misses some; the assay was immunoSEQ multiplex PCR. Of tens of thousands of clones listed, 89% are singletons. Sequencing used peripheral blood mononuclear cells (PBMCs), obtained before the second cycle of nivolumab. Receptors originate from a human donor with classical Hodgkin lymphoma.

V is TRBV6-7 and J is TRBJ1-3; 8 bases are shared with TRBD1. TRBV6-7 is identified as an open reading frame with a role that is uncertain. The CDR3 contains 13 residues. The V and J ends lost 10 bases and 3 bases, in that order; junction bases with no gene match: 5. The CDR3 DNA reads TGTGCCATCGGACAGGGTCTTGGAAACACCATATATTTT. It codes for CAIGQGLGNTIYF.

The chain has TRBV10-3 and TRBJ1-4; D gene ambiguous. CDR1 and CDR2 (germline): ENHRY, SYGVKD. Trimming stripped 3 bases from V and 2 bases from J, with 7 bases between. There are 14 residues in the CDR3. The CDR3, as DNA: TGTGCCATCAGTGATGGGAATACTAATGAAAAACTGTTTTTT. The encoded protein is CAISDGNTNEKLFF.

This chain uses TRBV27 with TRBJ2-1; 7 bases match TRBD2. V lost 6 bases, J lost 6 bases, and 8 bases stayed unmatched. Germline V gene lookup returns CDR1 MNHEY and CDR2 SMNVEV (reference sequence). This CDR3 has 14 amino acids. In DNA form, the CDR3 reads TGTGCCAGCAGACGCGGGAGTCGAGGCAATGAGCAGTTCTTC. As protein: CASRRGSRGNEQFF.